A selection of T cell receptor beta chains follows, all from one sample in a study of T cell clonotyping in hematopoietic cell transplantation. TCRdb's copy holds only in-frame clones and misses some; the assay was immunoSEQ multiplex PCR. The sample lists about 9,300 clones, around 85% occurring once. The sequenced sample was PBMCs, obtained 180 days after allogeneic stem cell transplant. The source is a human patient who had an allogeneic stem cell transplant, so the T cells may come from the graft donor. The donor label of this sample is uncertain. Some clones in this sample may be carry-over from other donors' samples. The conserved cysteine and the conserved F or W are not part of the CDR3 here. The D gene is left open where the match is weak.

D: -
J: TRBJ2-5
V: TRBV7-6
CDR3: ASSSQGPQETQY

D: TRBD1
J: TRBJ1-2
V: TRBV5-1
CDR3: ASSLQGGSLGYT

D: TRBD1
J: TRBJ1-4
V: TRBV7-2
CDR3: ASSLQGGGEKLF

D: -
J: TRBJ2-7
V: TRBV28
CDR3: ASSDTLPNEQY

D: -
J: TRBJ2-2
V: TRBV6-5
CDR3: ASSYSSFGTGELF

D: TRBD1
J: TRBJ1-4
V: TRBV6-5
CDR3: ASRRDRREKLF

D: -
J: TRBJ1-2
V: TRBV28
CDR3: ASAQGGRGYT

D: TRBD1
J: TRBJ2-7
V: TRBV28
CDR3: ASSLVQGGEQY

D: TRBD1
J: TRBJ1-2
V: TRBV4-1
CDR3: ASSLPEGGQENYGYT

D: -
J: TRBJ2-1
V: TRBV4-3
CDR3: ASSQDLQLEQF

D: -
J: TRBJ2-3
V: TRBV5-4
CDR3: ASSPKRRTTYTDTQY

D: TRBD1
J: TRBJ1-2
V: TRBV5-6
CDR3: ASSSGTVLYGYT

D: TRBD1
J: TRBJ1-6
V: TRBV7-7
CDR3: ASSLEGAGSPLH

D: -
J: TRBJ2-2
V: TRBV7-3
CDR3: ASSLNTGFGELF

D: -
J: TRBJ1-2
V: TRBV11-2
CDR3: ASSSYPRTVGYGYT

D: -
J: TRBJ1-1
V: TRBV27
CDR3: ASRNMLGRRAF

D: TRBD2
J: TRBJ2-3
V: TRBV7-6
CDR3: ASRERGTDTQY

D: TRBD1
J: TRBJ1-6
V: TRBV5-4
CDR3: ASSLGGRGQYNSPLH

D: -
J: TRBJ1-1
V: TRBV30
CDR3: AWRTEGDTEAF

D: -
J: TRBJ1-5
V: TRBV6-5
CDR3: ASSNIQGSQPQH